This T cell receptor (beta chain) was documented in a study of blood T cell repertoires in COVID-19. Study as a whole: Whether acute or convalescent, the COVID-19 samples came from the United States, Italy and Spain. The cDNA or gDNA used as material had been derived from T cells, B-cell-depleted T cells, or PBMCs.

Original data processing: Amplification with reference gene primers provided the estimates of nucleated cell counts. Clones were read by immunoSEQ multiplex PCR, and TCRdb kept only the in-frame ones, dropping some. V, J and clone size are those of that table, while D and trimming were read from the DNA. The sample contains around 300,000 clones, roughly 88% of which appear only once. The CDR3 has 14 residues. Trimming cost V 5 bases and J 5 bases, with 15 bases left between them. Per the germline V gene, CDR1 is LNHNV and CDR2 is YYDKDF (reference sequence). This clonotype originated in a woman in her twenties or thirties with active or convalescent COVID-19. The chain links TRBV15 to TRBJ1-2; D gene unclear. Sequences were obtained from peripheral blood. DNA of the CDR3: TGTGCCACCAGCCACGTCGGGAGTTTTTATGGCTACACCTTC. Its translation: CATSHVGSFYGYTF. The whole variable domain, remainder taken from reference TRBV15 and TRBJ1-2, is DAMVIQNPRYQVTQFGKPVTLSCSQTLNHNVMYWYQQKSSQAPKLLFHYYDKDFNNEADTPDNFQSRRPNTSFCFLDIRSPGLGDTAMYLCATSHVGSFYGYTFGSGTRLTVV.